This T cell receptor beta chain originates from a study of STAT5B mutations in CD4+ large granular lymphocyte leukemia. The assay was run at survey level. Sequenced by immunoSEQ multiplex PCR; TCRdb stores in-frame clones only, minus some. This sample has about 30,000 clones, with around four fifths found just once. General study results and limits: TRBV06-family usage was enriched in top patient clones (8/27) versus controls (2/35).

CDR3 length: 15 residues. Germline CDR1 is SGHTA and CDR2 is FQGNSA. V was cut by 5 bases and J by 0 bases, with 11 bases left in between. Concerning this clone: What it binds is unknown.

Material for sequencing was CD4+ T cells from blood buffy coats. The chain employs TRBV7-2 and TRBJ1-3; no clear D gene. The source of this sequence is a human donor in good health. The CDR3 coding sequence is TGTGCCAGCAGCAAGGGTGGTTTCTCTGGAAACACCATATATTTT. Translated, it gives CASSKGGFSGNTIYF. Together with reference TRBV7-2 and TRBJ1-3, the CDR3 gives the full variable domain: GAGVSQSPSNKVTEKGKDVELRCDPISGHTALYWYRQSLGQGLEFLIYFQGNSAPDKSGLPSDRFSAERTGGSVSTLTIQRTQQEDSAVYLCASSKGGFSGNTIYFGEGSWLTVV.